The T cell receptor (beta chain) described here comes from a study of T cell changes during pregnancy in multiple sclerosis. Some clones are missing from TCRdb's copy, which holds only in-frame ones; the method was immunoSEQ multiplex PCR. The sample yields about 49,000 clones, under 95% seen once. The CDR3 length is 15 residues. The ends lost 6 bases at V and 8 bases at J; junction bases unmatched: 11. Germline CDR1 SNHLY, CDR2 FYNNEI. This chain joins TRBV2 and TRBJ2-1; 9 nucleotides agree with TRBD1. The clonotype was recovered from a female donor with multiple sclerosis, enrolled in a pregnancy study. Sequences were derived from CD8+ T cells from peripheral blood mononuclear cells, sampled before pregnancy. The DNA of the CDR3 is TGTGCCAGCAGGGAGGGACAGGGTCTTCGAGATGAGCAGTTCTTC. Its translation is CASREGQGLRDEQFF.